These 3 T cell receptor beta chains were sequenced from one sample in a study of T cells in Graves' hyperthyroidism and ophthalmopathy. RNA transcripts were the template for amplifying TCR beta CDR3 regions. The TCR CDR3 first-round RT-PCR relied on the HTBI primer set. One entry per CDR3 protein, called by TCRdb with MiXCR from the multiplex PCR reads. The repertoire holds about 350,000 distinct CDR3 sequences, with approximately 15% as singletons. The sample was blood. The receptors were gathered from a woman aged 25 to 39 with Graves' hyperthyroidism.

With respect to this clonotype: This may be a read error, as it is one base from a much larger clone. The V gene is TRBV11-2, the J gene TRBJ2-7; no definite D call. Per germline, CDR1 SGHAT and CDR2 FQNNGV. V was cut by 5 bases and J by 5 bases, with 10 bases left in between. The CDR3 contains 12 residues. CDR3 residues: CASSHTVNEQYF. DNA of the CDR3: TGTGCCAGCAGCCATACAGTAAACGAGCAGTACTTC.

This clonotype was observed a few times. The chain uses TRBV20-1 and TRBJ2-7, with a tentative D call TRBD1 (6 bases). CDR3 length equals 13 residues. Per germline, CDR1 DFQATT and CDR2 SNEGSKA (reference sequence). V lost 6 bases to trimming and J lost 3 bases, with 15 bases between them. The CDR3 nucleotides read TGCAGTGCCTTGGACAGAACAAACTACGAGCAGTACTTC. As protein: CSALDRTNYEQYF.

Ten or more counts support this clonotype. The CDR3 sequence: CAWTGGQAQETQYF. The CDR3 bases are TGTGCCTGGACAGGAGGACAGGCCCAAGAGACCCAGTACTTC. V is TRBV30 and J is TRBJ2-5, with TRBD1 matching 7 bases. CDR1 and CDR2 (germline): GTSNPN, SVGIG (reference sequence). The CDR3 is 14 residues long. With V trimmed by 4 bases and J by 1 base, 6 bases remained unmatched.